A single sample gave rise to the 24 T cell receptor beta chains below, sequenced in a study of blood T cells in healthy people across ages. With a J-beta primer mix and a sample-barcoded 5' primer, a second PCR ran 7 to 11 cycles. Using its own MiXCR run on the 5' RACE reads, TCRdb lists one record per CDR3 protein. Of 600,000 to 1,000,000 distinct CDR3 sequences in the sample, 25% are singletons; the top ten hold 3% to 4.5%. The same data also went into a second study, on T cells of mothers and their children.

Material for sequencing was blood. The origin of the receptors is a boy between 10 and 17 years old in good health.

This chain uses TRBV7-2 with TRBJ2-3; the match to TRBD2 covers 7 bases. This CDR3 spans 14 amino acids. Germline V gene data show CDR1 as SGHTA and CDR2 as FQGNSA. V dropped 6 bases and J dropped 8; count of bases not matched to a gene: 11. The CDR3 DNA follows: TGTGCCAGCAGACGAGGGACTACAAGATCTACGCAGTATTTT. Translated, it gives CASRRGTTRSTQYF.

The V and J genes are TRBV28 and TRBJ2-5, with D hard to call. CDR1 and CDR2 from the germline V gene are MDHEN and SYDVKM. The CDR3 extends over 12 amino acids. The germline V and J ends were trimmed by 6 bases and 5 bases, with 10 bases remaining between them. CDR3 sequence: CASRGSVETQYF. The CDR3 region has the DNA TGTGCCAGCAGGGGTAGTGTCGAGACCCAGTACTTC.

This clonotype was counted a few times. The chain uses TRBV20-1 and TRBJ2-3; 14 nucleotides align to TRBD2. Germline CDR1 and CDR2: DFQATT and SNEGSKA (reference sequence). The CDR3 totals 15 residues. Losses at the gene ends were 5 bases for V and 2 bases for J; bases not matched to a gene: 3. The CDR3 sequence: CSAGLAGGLTDTQYF. CDR3 nucleotides: TGCAGTGCTGGACTAGCGGGGGGTCTCACAGATACGCAGTATTTT.

In this sample, this clonotype turned up a few times. V usage is TRBV6-1 and J usage is TRBJ1-5; TRBD1 might be the D (6 bases). The CDR3 has 15 amino acids. Between the trimmed V and J ends, which lost 3 bases and 6 bases, there was a span of 15 bases. Germline CDR1 MNHNS, CDR2 SASEGT. This CDR3 is CASSEGGAGFQPQHF. Here the CDR3 DNA reads TGTGCCAGCAGTGAGGGGGGGGCAGGGTTTCAGCCCCAGCATTTT.

The chain is built from TRBV30 and TRBJ2-6; the D is unclear. The CDR3 extends over 12 amino acids. Germline V gives CDR1 GTSNPN, CDR2 SVGIG (reference sequence). V lost 5 bases, J lost 6 bases, and 8 bases lay in between. The CDR3: CAWGAKANVLTF. In nucleotides, the CDR3 is TGTGCCTGGGGCGCAAAGGCCAACGTCCTGACTTTC.

This clonotype was counted only a few times. The chain is built from TRBV29-1 and TRBJ2-7; D gene ambiguous. The V end was cut by 0 bases, the J end by 1 base, with 10 bases between. From germline, CDR1 is SQVTM and CDR2 ANQGSEA. The CDR3 consists of 14 residues. In DNA, the CDR3 is TGCAGCGTTGAAGATCCACAGTCTTCCTACGAGCAGTACTTC. This sequence encodes CSVEDPQSSYEQYF.

The chain couples TRBV20-1 to TRBJ2-5; 9 bases match TRBD2. This CDR3 is built from 15 residues. Germline values: CDR1 DFQATT, CDR2 SNEGSKA (reference sequence). Unmatched junction bases numbered 4, after V lost 0 bases and J lost 2 bases. In DNA, the CDR3 is TGCAGTGCTAGAGAAAGCGGGAGGAGACAAGAGACCCAGTACTTC. This encodes CSARESGRRQETQYF.

The table lists this clonotype with a few counts. The V gene is TRBV4-2, the J gene TRBJ1-4; no reliable D call. Looked up from germline, CDR1 is LGHNA and CDR2 is YNFKEQ. The germline V and J ends were trimmed by 1 base and 1 base, with 7 bases remaining between them. This CDR3 is 15 amino acids long. Here the CDR3 DNA reads TGTGCCAGCAGCCAAGCTCCTGAAACTAATGAAAAACTGTTTTTT. Its translation is CASSQAPETNEKLFF.

The sample holds a few counts of this clonotype. V usage is TRBV5-1 and J usage is TRBJ2-3; D is unresolved. Trimming took off 4 bases at V and 2 bases at J, with 14 bases between the two ends. This CDR3 spans 15 amino acids. Germline CDR1 is SGHRS and CDR2 is YFSETQ. The CDR3 sequence: CASSLEAVHTDTQYF. Written as DNA, the CDR3 is TGCGCCAGCAGCCTCGAGGCCGTACACACAGATACGCAGTATTTT. Variable domain in full (rest from reference TRBV5-1 and TRBJ2-3): KAGVTQTPRYLIKTRGQQVTLSCSPISGHRSVSWYQQTPGQGLQFLFEYFSETQRNKGNFPGRFSGRQFSNSRSEMNVSTLELGDSALYLCASSLEAVHTDTQYFGPGTRLTVL.

This chain joins TRBV29-1 and TRBJ1-6; tentatively, D is TRBD1 (5 bases). The CDR3 is 13 amino acids. V lost 0 bases to trimming and J lost 9 bases, with 9 bases between them. In germline, CDR1 is SQVTM, CDR2 ANQGSEA. The CDR3 nucleotides read TGCAGCGTTGAAGAAGACAGTGGTTCACCCCTCCACTTT. It is translated as CSVEEDSGSPLHF.

There are a few counts of this clonotype. V and J are TRBV9 and TRBJ2-3; 12 bases are a match to TRBD2. The CDR3 covers 16 residues. Per germline, CDR1 SGDLS and CDR2 YYNGEE. Germline trimming cut 3 bases from V and 7 bases from J; bases unmatched to any gene: 9. The CDR3 region is CASSGLLAGGSHTQYF. The CDR3 DNA follows: TGTGCCAGCAGCGGACTACTAGCGGGAGGTTCGCATACGCAGTATTTT.

V gene TRBV12-3 or TRBV12-4 combines with J gene TRBJ2-5; TRBD1 matches 8 bases. Judging by the DNA end, TRBJ2-7 fits better; the J call may be wrong. The CDR3 is 14 amino acids. The chain's CDR3 is CASRHIGQGYEQYF. The CDR3 region has the DNA TGTGCCAGCAGGCACATAGGACAGGGCTACGAGCAGTACTTC.

The J gene is TRBJ1-1, the V gene TRBV9, with 9 positions matching TRBD1. Trimming removed 0 bases from V and 4 bases from J; junction bases left unmatched: 1. This CDR3 has 14 residues. The germline V gene has CDR1 SGDLS and CDR2 YYNGEE. Here the CDR3 DNA reads TGTGCCAGCAGCGTAGGACAGGGGGTCACTGAAGCTTTCTTT. Translation gives CASSVGQGVTEAFF.

The CDR3 here is CSAYGEDDRVGETQYF. Written as DNA, the CDR3 is TGCAGTGCCTACGGGGAAGACGACAGGGTTGGGGAGACCCAGTACTTC. The chain links TRBV20-1 to TRBJ2-5, with 7 bases that match TRBD1. Looked up from germline, CDR1 is DFQATT and CDR2 is SNEGSKA (reference sequence). V was pared by 6 bases and J by 5 bases, with 18 bases of the junction left unmatched. The CDR3 contains 16 residues.

The chain is built from TRBV30 and TRBJ1-5, with D tentatively TRBD1 (5 bases). Trimming took 2 bases from V and 2 from J, leaving 13 bases between them. The germline gives CDR1 GTSNPN, CDR2 SVGIG (reference sequence). The CDR3 is 15 residues long. The CDR3 spells CAWSTQGGGNQPQHF. The CDR3 DNA is TGTGCCTGGAGTACCCAGGGAGGGGGCAATCAGCCCCAGCATTTT.

This clonotype was seen a few times. The chain recombines TRBV20-1 with TRBJ2-5; D tentatively reads TRBD1 or TRBD2 (6 bases each). The tail of the sequence fits TRBJ2-7 better, so the J call may be wrong. The CDR3 runs 12 residues. The V gene's germline CDR1 is DFQATT and CDR2 SNEGSKA (reference sequence). CDR3 coding DNA: TGCAGTGCTGAGGGGGGAACCTACGAGCAGTACTTC. Amino acid sequence: CSAEGGTYEQYF.

This clonotype was detected only a few times. The chain links TRBV28 to TRBJ1-2; D possibly corresponds to TRBD1 (5 bases). CDR1 and CDR2 from the germline V gene are MDHEN and SYDVKM. V gave up 5 bases and J gave up 7 bases, with 14 bases separating them. This CDR3 has 13 residues. Here the CDR3 reads CASSGGGTRGYTF. The DNA for the CDR3 is TGTGCCAGCAGTGGGGGGGGGACTCGTGGCTACACCTTC.

This clonotype turned up a few times. CDR3 coding DNA: TGTGCCAGCAACGGGGGGGCCCGAACCGGGGAGCTGTTTTTT. Its protein is CASNGGARTGELFF. The chain joins TRBV2 to TRBJ2-2, with TRBD2 identical over 8 bases. This CDR3 region has 14 residues. Germline CDR1 and CDR2: SNHLY and FYNNEI. The ends lost 7 bases at V and 5 bases at J; junction bases unmatched: 6.

This clonotype occurred many times. This chain connects TRBV7-9 to TRBJ2-7, with D unresolved. The CDR3 loop spans 13 amino acids. Germline CDR1 SEHNR, CDR2 FQNEAQ (reference sequence). V was cut by 5 bases and J by 1 base, with 9 bases left in between. CDR3 sequence: CASSPPASYEQYF. CDR3 bases: TGTGCCAGCAGCCCCCCGGCTTCCTACGAGCAGTACTTC.

Regarding this clonotype: A single base separates this from a much larger clone, so it may be a read error. The chain uses TRBV6-5 and TRBJ2-7; TRBD1 matches at 11 bases. The CDR3 runs to 15 residues. Germline V gives CDR1 MNHEY, CDR2 SVGAGI. The V segment lost 2 bases and the J segment 3 bases; nucleotides outside the gene matches: 3. The CDR3 here is CASSYTGTGGYEQYF. CDR3 bases: TGTGCCAGCAGTTACACCGGGACAGGGGGCTACGAGCAGTACTTC.

The chain recombines TRBV10-3 with TRBJ2-3; 9 nucleotides align to TRBD2. The CDR3 totals 15 residues. CDR1 is ENHRY, CDR2 SYGVKD, per germline. The ends lost 5 bases at V and 5 bases at J; junction bases unmatched: 8. The CDR3 spells CAISRGGGGGDTQYF. The CDR3 region has the DNA TGTGCCATCAGTCGAGGCGGCGGGGGGGGAGATACGCAGTATTTT.

This sequence joins TRBV6-6 and TRBJ2-5; 10 bases map to TRBD2. With 4 bases clipped from V and 9 bases from J, the junction kept 14 bases outside the gene matches. The V gene's germline CDR1 is MNHNY and CDR2 SVGAGI (reference sequence). The CDR3 spans 16 residues. Written as DNA, the CDR3 is TGTGCCAGCAGTTCCTTACTAGCGGGGAGTCCGAGGTCCCAGTACTTC. It specifies CASSSLLAGSPRSQYF.

V is TRBV10-3 and J is TRBJ2-7, with D maybe TRBD1 (5 bases). The CDR3 is 14 amino acids. Trimming shortened V by 6 bases and J by 5 bases, and 17 bases separated the two germline ends. Germline V lookup: CDR1 ENHRY, CDR2 SYGVKD. CDR3 DNA sequence: TGTGCCATCAGCGACCTGGACATGTCCAACGAGCAGTACTTC. Amino acid sequence: CAISDLDMSNEQYF.

The V gene is TRBV20-1, the J gene TRBJ2-7, with D possibly TRBD2 on 5 matching bases. CDR1 is DFQATT, CDR2 SNEGSKA, per germline (reference sequence). The germline V and J ends were trimmed by 1 base and 2 bases, with 12 bases remaining between them. This CDR3 region has 14 residues. The CDR3 sequence is CSARAPDLPYEQYF. DNA of the CDR3: TGCAGTGCTAGAGCCCCGGACTTGCCCTACGAGCAGTACTTC.